Below, one T cell receptor (beta chain) is given with its context. This sample was taken from a study of T cell changes during pregnancy in multiple sclerosis. The CDR3 contains 13 residues. From germline, CDR1 is PRHDT and CDR2 FYEKMQ (reference sequence). Trimming removed 4 bases from V and 1 base from J, with 7 bases in between. Produced via immunoSEQ multiplex PCR; TCRdb's table is partial and in-frame only. The table lists roughly 47,000 clones, 85% to 95% of them singletons. The material was CD8+ T cells from peripheral blood mononuclear cells, obtained before pregnancy. The source is a female donor with multiple sclerosis, enrolled in a pregnancy study. The chain uses TRBV13 and TRBJ1-1; D is ambiguous. CDR3 sequence (DNA): TGTGCCAGCAGCTCCGGGGAGAACACTGAAGCTTTCTTT. Its protein is CASSSGENTEAFF. Based on the CDR3 plus reference TRBV13 and TRBJ1-1, the full variable domain is AAGVIQSPRHLIKEKRETATLKCYPIPRHDTVYWYQQGPGQDPQFLISFYEKMQSDKGSIPDRFSAQQFSDYHSELNMSSLELGDSALYFCASSSGENTEAFFGQGTRLTVV.